A single T cell receptor (beta chain) is shown here with its context. Its matching antigen is unknown. Per the germline V gene, CDR1 is GTSNPN and CDR2 is SVGIG (reference sequence). This CDR3 has 16 amino acids. Trimming shortened V by 1 base and J by 1 base, and 13 bases separated the two germline ends. The data were taken from a study of T cell clonotyping in hematopoietic cell transplantation. Study observations and caveats: After transplant, recipient diversity fell while pathologically expanded clonotypes grew through day 180. Graft donor and pretransplant recipient Inverse Simpson Index values predicted broader posttransplant TCR diversity.

Produced via immunoSEQ multiplex PCR; TCRdb's table is partial and in-frame only. Here the sample spans tens of thousands of clones, approximately 95% being singletons. Sample time point: recipient sample about 28 days before transplant, after cytoreduction. The source material was peripheral blood mononuclear cells, sampled before stem cell transplant. The chain links TRBV30 to TRBJ2-2, with D possibly matching TRBD1 (6 bases). The TCR was taken from a woman aged 45 to 65 with acute myeloid leukemia. Some clones in this sample may be carry-over from other donors' samples. CDR3 DNA: TGTGCCTGGAGTGACGCAGGGGCAGGGAACACCGGGGAGCTGTTTTTT. This encodes CAWSDAGAGNTGELFF.